The clone carrying this T cell receptor (beta chain) was recorded many times. Its specificity is not known. Primed by a sample-barcoded 5' primer and a J-beta primer mix, a second PCR proceeded for roughly 7 to 11 cycles. From the 5' RACE reads, TCRdb called clonotypes with MiXCR, one entry per CDR3 protein. The sample has roughly 2 million distinct CDR3 sequences, about 50% seen once. Trimming stripped 0 bases from V and 7 bases from J, with 17 bases between. Per germline, CDR1 LGHDT and CDR2 YNNKEL (reference sequence). CDR3 size: 16 residues. This specimen comes from a study of blood T cells in healthy people across ages. Study conclusions and caveats: Higher diversity, along with more naive CD4+ cells, distinguished long-lived donors from aged donors.

The sequenced material came from blood. This receptor was identified in a woman aged 40 to 55 in good health. The chain uses TRBV3-1 and TRBJ2-3; a weak D match, TRBD2 (5 bases). In DNA form, the CDR3 reads TGTGCCAGCAGCCAAGATCCAGCGGACCGCACGAATACGCAGTATTTT. Its protein is CASSQDPADRTNTQYF.